This T cell receptor (beta chain) was retrieved from a study of beta chain features in type 1 diabetes. The study's findings and limits: All four CD4+ subsets of Type 1 diabetes patients contained TCRB CDR3s that were moderately but significantly shorter.

Trimming cost V 4 bases and J 0 bases, with 13 bases left between them. Germline CDR1 reads MNHEY; CDR2 reads SVGAGI. The CDR3 is made up of 15 amino acids. Expressed TCRB transcripts were sequenced, since all the RNA that had been isolated was reverse transcribed. Approximately 3.5 million reads per sample on average were obtained from naive, central memory and regulatory T cell samples. The table came from immunoSEQ multiplex PCR; TCRdb's copy has only in-frame clones and leaves some out. The repertoire consists of around 600,000 clones, with around 12% occurring once and the leading ten covering around 0.12%. Comment on this clone: Its antigen is unknown.

The specimen was naive CD4+ T cells from blood. V is TRBV6-5 and J is TRBJ2-7; D is tentatively TRBD1 or TRBD2 (5 bases each). The clonotype originates from a man aged 25 to 45 with type 1 diabetes. CDR3 in DNA: TGTGCCAGCAGTTCCGGGACGGATACCTCCTACGAGCAGTACTTC. It encodes CASSSGTDTSYEQYF.